This T cell receptor (beta chain) is drawn from a study of T cell responses to AZD1222 COVID-19 vaccine. Findings and limits, study-wide: A mostly white British donor set with more females was recruited, and clonal diversity was possibly underestimated.

Concerning this clone: The antigen is undetermined.

TCRdb's copy holds only in-frame clones and misses some; the assay was immunoSEQ multiplex PCR. The sample carries over 110,000 clones, 85% to 95% recorded once. Second doses were pooled across both intervals (about 4 or about 12 weeks). The sequence was obtained from an adult who received the AZD1222 COVID-19 vaccine. Sequenced here: peripheral blood, sampled 28 days after the second AZD1222 dose.

The CDR3 bases are TGCAGTGCTAGTGGGCTTCGGAGTAGGATGAACACTGAAGCTTTCTTT. Encoded protein: CSASGLRSRMNTEAFF. The chain recombines TRBV20-1 with TRBJ1-1; D remains ambiguous. From germline, CDR1 is DFQATT and CDR2 SNEGSKA (reference sequence). V was trimmed by 3 bases and J by 0 bases, leaving 17 bases between them. The CDR3 is 16 residues long.